The 21 T cell receptor beta chains below come from one sample, sequenced in a study of response to subunit inactivated influenza vaccine. TCRdb reprocessed the RT-PCR reads via MiXCR and lists one record per CDR3 protein. The sample has more than 550,000 distinct CDR3 sequences, approximately 11% seen once; the top ten hold roughly 9.6%. This sample also belongs to another study, concerning T cells expressing NK-cell markers. That study adds: UMI-tagged 5'RACE template switching yielded the TCR beta cDNA.

The sample in question was PBMCs from blood, obtained on the day of vaccination. The origin of the receptors is a middle-aged man who received an inactivated influenza vaccine.

Only a few counts were recorded for this clonotype. The chain has TRBV27 and TRBJ2-1, with TRBD2 as a possible D gene (6 bases). The CDR3 extends over 16 amino acids. The V end was cut by 3 bases, the J end by 7 bases, with 19 bases between. Looked up from germline, CDR1 is MNHEY and CDR2 is SMNVEV (reference sequence). The CDR3 is CASSLGTGTDGNEQFF. Here the CDR3 DNA reads TGTGCCAGCAGTTTGGGTACTGGGACTGATGGAAATGAGCAGTTCTTC.

V usage is TRBV29-1 and J usage is TRBJ2-1; D is undetermined. Germline lookup yields CDR1 SQVTM and CDR2 ANQGSEA. Trimming shortened V by 2 bases and J by 5 bases, and 10 bases separated the two germline ends. This CDR3 comprises 13 residues. The CDR3 DNA reads as TGCAGCGTTGAAAACCCCCCGCACAATGAGCAGTTCTTC. Its translation: CSVENPPHNEQFF.

The chain employs TRBV20-1 and TRBJ2-3; TRBD2 agrees at 8 bases. Trimming cost V 5 bases and J 3 bases; bases outside gene matches: 7. CDR3 size: 14 residues. Germline assignment: CDR1 DFQATT and CDR2 SNEGSKA (reference sequence). DNA of the CDR3: TGCAGTGCTGCCAACCAGCGGGGGACAGATACGCAGTATTTT. Encoded protein: CSAANQRGTDTQYF.

The V call is TRBV20-1, the J call TRBJ2-7; maybe TRBD1 (6 bases). This CDR3 comprises 14 residues. The germline CDR1 and CDR2 sequences are DFQATT and SNEGSKA (reference sequence). V lost 6 bases, J lost 3 bases, and 18 bases lay in between. CDR3 residues: CSAKQGLIIYEQYF. CDR3 coding DNA: TGCAGTGCAAAACAGGGCTTGATTATCTACGAGCAGTACTTC.

V is TRBV6-2 or TRBV6-3 and J is TRBJ2-7; TRBD2 aligns across 8 bases. Germline CDR1 and CDR2: MNHEY and SVGEGT. The V segment lost 6 bases and the J segment 3 bases; nucleotides outside the gene matches: 19. This CDR3 is built from 18 residues. CDR3 amino acids: CASSGRGKPEWRLYEQYF. The CDR3 bases are TGTGCCAGCAGCGGGAGGGGGAAACCGGAATGGCGGCTCTACGAGCAGTACTTC.

This chain joins TRBV4-3 and TRBJ2-2; D remains unclear. The ends were cut back, 6 bases at V and 4 bases at J, with 9 bases in the middle. Germline-derived CDR1 and CDR2 are LGHNA and YSLEER. CDR3 length: 13 residues. The DNA for the CDR3 is TGCGCCAGCAGTAAATACGGCACCGGGGAGCTGTTTTTT. Amino acids: CASSKYGTGELFF.

This clonotype was seen only a few times. V and J are TRBV15 and TRBJ1-4, with unresolved D. There are 14 residues in the CDR3. In germline, CDR1 is LNHNV, CDR2 YYDKDF (reference sequence). The V end was cut by 5 bases, the J end by 3 bases, with 10 bases between. CDR3 bases: TGTGCCACCAGCCCTCGGGCCGCTAATGAAAAACTGTTTTTT. It specifies CATSPRAANEKLFF.

V is TRBV4-3 and J is TRBJ2-1; D tentatively reads TRBD1 or TRBD2 (6 bases each). The CDR3 extends over 15 amino acids. With 0 bases removed from V and 2 bases from J, the gap between germline ends came to 8 bases. Germline values: CDR1 LGHNA, CDR2 YSLEER. CDR3 nucleotide sequence: TGCGCCAGCAGCCAAGAAGGGGGGCCCTACAATGAGCAGTTCTTC. It encodes CASSQEGGPYNEQFF.

This clonotype was observed many times. The CDR3 nucleotides read TGTGCCAGCAGCTTAGAACCAAACACTGAAGCTTTCTTT. Its translation: CASSLEPNTEAFF. The rearrangement links TRBV11-2 to TRBJ1-1; D remains unclear. This CDR3 region has 13 residues. Germline-derived CDR1 and CDR2 are SGHAT and FQNNGV. V shed 0 bases and J shed 2 bases, with 4 bases lying between them.

This clonotype was counted a single time. This chain joins TRBV2 and TRBJ2-3; TRBD2 aligns across 11 bases. The CDR3 sequence is 19 residues long. The germline V gene has CDR1 SNHLY and CDR2 FYNNEI. The CDR3 DNA reads TGTACCTTCTGTTCAAACCGACTAGCGGGGTTTGCAGGCACAGATACGCAGTATTTT. As protein: CTFCSNRLAGFAGTDTQYF.

The chain recombines TRBV4-3 with TRBJ2-7; D gene unclear. The V end lost 0 bases, the J end lost 3 bases, and 12 bases lay between the germline ends. The germline gives CDR1 LGHNA, CDR2 YSLEER. There are 15 residues in the CDR3. CDR3: CASSQDVAIFYEQYF. The CDR3 DNA reads as TGCGCCAGCAGCCAAGATGTGGCTATTTTCTACGAGCAGTACTTC.

J is TRBJ2-5 and V is TRBV27; perhaps TRBD1 as D (6 bases). Looked up from germline, CDR1 is MNHEY and CDR2 is SMNVEV (reference sequence). V was shortened by 4 bases and J by 6 bases, with 15 bases between the two germline ends. This CDR3 comprises 14 residues. Written as DNA, the CDR3 is TGTGCCAGCAGTTCGATACAGGGCCCAAAGACCCAGTACTTC. This gives the protein CASSSIQGPKTQYF.

This chain uses TRBV5-1 with TRBJ1-5; weak D call: TRBD1 (5 bases). The CDR3 has 13 amino acids. Germline CDR1 SGHRS, CDR2 YFSETQ. V lost 3 bases and J 11 bases, leaving 15 bases between the germline ends. CDR3 in DNA: TGCGCCAGCAGCTCCGACAGAGGGAGGACCCAGCATTTT. Protein sequence: CASSSDRGRTQHF.

The chain combines TRBV5-1 with TRBJ2-3; the D gene could be TRBD1 or TRBD2 (6 bases each). CDR1 and CDR2 from the germline V gene are SGHRS and YFSETQ. The V and J ends lost 0 bases and 4 bases respectively, with 18 bases between them. The CDR3 length is 17 residues. CDR3 coding DNA: TGCGCCAGCAGCTTGGGGTCTTTGCGGGACACTGCAGATACGCAGTATTTT. Translated, it gives CASSLGSLRDTADTQYF.

The chain carries TRBV7-8 and TRBJ2-1, with D perhaps matching TRBD1 (6 bases). CDR3 length: 16 residues. Per the germline V gene, CDR1 is SGHVS and CDR2 is FQNEAQ. V was trimmed by 0 bases and J by 0 bases, leaving 9 bases between them. The CDR3 DNA reads TGTGCCAGCAGCTTAGCCGGCAGGGGCTCCTACAATGAGCAGTTCTTC. This encodes CASSLAGRGSYNEQFF.

This clonotype was observed at least ten times. J is TRBJ2-5 and V is TRBV12-3 or TRBV12-4; 14 bases agree with TRBD2. V lost 5 bases to trimming and J lost 7 bases; unmatched junction nucleotides: 6. The CDR3 loop spans 15 amino acids. This CDR3 reads CASSVGTSGSGTQYF. The CDR3 DNA reads as TGTGCCAGCAGTGTCGGGACTAGCGGGAGTGGGACCCAGTACTTC.

The chain employs TRBV15 and TRBJ2-2; TRBD1 agrees at 7 bases. CDR1 and CDR2 (germline): LNHNV, YYDKDF (reference sequence). V lost 7 bases, J lost 1 base, and 3 bases stayed unmatched. The CDR3 spans 14 residues. This CDR3 reads CATIRDRNTGELFF. As DNA, the CDR3 is TGTGCCACCATAAGGGACAGGAACACCGGGGAGCTGTTTTTT. Full variable domain (outside the CDR3, taken from reference TRBV15 and TRBJ2-2): DAMVIQNPRYQVTQFGKPVTLSCSQTLNHNVMYWYQQKSSQAPKLLFHYYDKDFNNEADTPDNFQSRRPNTSFCFLDIRSPGLGDTAMYLCATIRDRNTGELFFGEGSRLTVL.

This clonotype was seen a handful of times. V gene TRBV7-9 combines with J gene TRBJ2-1; D may correspond to TRBD1 or TRBD2 (7 bases each). The CDR3 is 13 amino acids. Trimming took 5 bases from V and 15 from J, leaving 20 bases between them. CDR1 is SEHNR, CDR2 FQNEAQ, per germline (reference sequence). The CDR3 nucleotides read TGTGCCAGCAGCCGAAGGGGAGGGGGCGTGTGGTTCTTC. Protein sequence: CASSRRGGGVWFF.

The chain carries TRBV19 and TRBJ1-2; TRBD1 agrees at 8 bases. V was clipped by 3 bases and J by 0 bases; unmatched bases: 3. In germline, CDR1 is LNHDA, CDR2 SQIVND (reference sequence). The length of the CDR3 is 15 residues. The DNA of the CDR3 is TGTGCCAGTAGTATGGACAGGGCCACTAACTATGGCTACACCTTC. Protein: CASSMDRATNYGYTF.

This clonotype was counted a few times. The chain carries TRBV29-1 and TRBJ1-1; D perhaps matches TRBD1 (5 bases). V shed 5 bases and J shed 4 bases, with 11 bases lying between them. The CDR3 consists of 12 residues. Germline V gene lookup returns CDR1 SQVTM and CDR2 ANQGSEA. The CDR3: CSVISGRTEAFF. CDR3 DNA sequence: TGCAGCGTTATTTCAGGGCGCACTGAAGCTTTCTTT. Using reference TRBV29-1 and TRBJ1-1 for the parts outside the CDR3, the full variable domain is SAVISQKPSRDICQRGTSLTIQCQVDSQVTMMFWYRQQPGQSLTLIATANQGSEATYESGFVIDKFPISRPNLTFSTLTVSNMSPEDSSIYLCSVISGRTEAFFGQGTRLTVV.

This chain uses TRBV29-1 with TRBJ2-2, with 8 positions matching TRBD2. The CDR3 is 14 residues long. Germline assignment: CDR1 SQVTM and CDR2 ANQGSEA. V lost 6 bases, J lost 6 bases, and 9 bases stayed unmatched. The CDR3 loop is CSVERESRAGELFF. CDR3 DNA sequence: TGCAGCGTCGAGCGGGAGAGTCGGGCCGGGGAGCTGTTTTTT.